These T cell receptor beta chains were read from a single sample in a study of CD8 T cells in Susac syndrome. TCRdb fed the immunoSEQ multiplex PCR reads into MiXCR, producing one record per CDR3 protein. This sample has roughly 80,000 distinct CDR3 sequences, with 94% found just once. Sequencing used CD8+ T cells from PBMCs. All receptors come from a human donor with Susac syndrome. CDR3s include the opening cysteine and the closing phenylalanine or tryptophan. A D gene is named only where the DNA matches it firmly. Size is stated for part of the rows, as once, few or many counts, or as a class when the clone is expanded.

j_call v_call clone_size d_call cdr3_aa cdr3_nt
TRBJ1-5 TRBV9 NA NA CASSVAGESNQPQHF TGTGCCAGCAGCGTAGCGGGGGAGAGCAATCAGCCCCAGCATTTT
TRBJ2-1 TRBV11-2 NA NA CASSLDLTRLEQFF TGTGCCAGCAGCTTGGACCTCACGAGGCTTGAGCAGTTCTTC
TRBJ2-7 TRBV5-1 few NA CASTGQKPSYEQYF TGCGCCAGCACCGGACAGAAGCCTTCCTACGAGCAGTACTTC
TRBJ1-4 TRBV4-1 once NA CASSQARRGTNEKLFF TGCGCCAGCAGCCAGGCCCGTAGAGGCACTAATGAAAAACTGTTTTTT
TRBJ2-1 TRBV20-1 once NA CSARGLLSYNEQFF TGCAGTGCTAGGGGTCTCCTTTCCTACAATGAGCAGTTCTTC
TRBJ1-2 TRBV28 NA NA CASDEGYGYTF TGTGCCAGTGACGAGGGCTATGGCTACACCTTC
TRBJ2-1 TRBV20-1 NA TRBD2 CSARLGGWAYNEQFF TGCAGTGCTAGGCTCGGGGGGTGGGCTTACAATGAGCAGTTCTTC
TRBJ2-3 TRBV7-9 NA NA CASSLAPQRSRTDTQYF TGTGCCAGCAGCTTAGCCCCCCAGCGGTCCCGCACAGATACGCAGTATTTT
TRBJ2-3 TRBV5-4 once NA CASSFRGRETDTQYF TGTGCCAGCAGCTTTAGGGGCAGGGAAACAGATACGCAGTATTTT
TRBJ1-6 TRBV7-9 once NA CASSLPSPVTGHSPLHF TGTGCCAGCAGCTTACCTTCGCCGGTGACAGGACATTCACCCCTCCACTTT
TRBJ2-5 TRBV29-1 NA NA CSVEEKYQETQYF TGCAGCGTTGAAGAAAAGTACCAAGAGACCCAGTACTTC
TRBJ2-1 TRBV12-5 NA NA CASGTGLNEQFF TGTGCTAGTGGCACAGGGCTCAATGAGCAGTTCTTC